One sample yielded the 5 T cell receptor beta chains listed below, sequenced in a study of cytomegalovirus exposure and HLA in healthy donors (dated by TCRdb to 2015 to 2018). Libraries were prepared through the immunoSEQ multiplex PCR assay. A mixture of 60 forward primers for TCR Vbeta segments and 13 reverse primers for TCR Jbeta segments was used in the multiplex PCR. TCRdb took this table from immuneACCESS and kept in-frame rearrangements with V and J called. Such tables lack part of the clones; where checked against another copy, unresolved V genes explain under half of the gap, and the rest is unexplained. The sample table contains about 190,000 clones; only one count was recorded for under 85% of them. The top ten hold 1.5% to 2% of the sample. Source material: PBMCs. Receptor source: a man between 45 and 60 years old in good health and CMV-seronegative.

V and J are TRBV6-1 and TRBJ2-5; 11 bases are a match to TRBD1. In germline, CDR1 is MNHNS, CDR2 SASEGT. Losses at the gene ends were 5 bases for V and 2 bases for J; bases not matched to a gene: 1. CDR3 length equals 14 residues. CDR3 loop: CASSRDRGQETQYF. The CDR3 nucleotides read TGTGCCAGCAGTCGGGACAGGGGGCAAGAGACCCAGTACTTC.

This CDR3 reads CASSLVGGHYGYTF. The CDR3 coding sequence is TGTGCCAGCAGCTTAGTAGGAGGGCACTATGGCTACACCTTC. The chain uses TRBV7-8 and TRBJ1-2; D is uncertain. CDR3 length equals 14 residues. V was clipped by 1 base and J by 3 bases, with 9 bases between them. Germline CDR1 is SGHVS and CDR2 is FQNEAQ.

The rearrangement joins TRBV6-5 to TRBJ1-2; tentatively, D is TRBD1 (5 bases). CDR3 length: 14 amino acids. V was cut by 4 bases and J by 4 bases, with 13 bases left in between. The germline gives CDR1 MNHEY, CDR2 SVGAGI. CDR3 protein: CASSFRTLGYGYTF. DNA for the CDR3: TGTGCCAGCAGTTTTCGGACACTGGGCTATGGCTACACCTTC.

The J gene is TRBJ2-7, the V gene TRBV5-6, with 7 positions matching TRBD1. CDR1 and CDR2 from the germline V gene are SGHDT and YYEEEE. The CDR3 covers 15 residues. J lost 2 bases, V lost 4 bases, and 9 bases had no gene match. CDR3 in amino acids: CASSRQGQKTYEQYF. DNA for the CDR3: TGTGCCAGCAGCCGACAGGGACAAAAGACCTACGAGCAGTACTTC.

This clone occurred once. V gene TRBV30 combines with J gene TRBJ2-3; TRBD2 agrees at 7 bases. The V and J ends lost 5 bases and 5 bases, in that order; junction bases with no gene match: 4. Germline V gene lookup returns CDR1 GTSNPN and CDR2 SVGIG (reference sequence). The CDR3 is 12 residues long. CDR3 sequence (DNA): TGTGCCTGGTCCGGGGAGGGAGATACGCAGTATTTT. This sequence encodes CAWSGEGDTQYF.